Shown below are 22 T cell receptor beta chains from a single sample sequenced in a study of cytomegalovirus exposure and HLA in healthy donors. The primer mix had 60 Vbeta and 13 Jbeta primers. Some clones are missing from TCRdb's copy, which holds only in-frame ones; the method was immunoSEQ multiplex PCR. This repertoire shows some 130,000 clones, roughly three quarters found once; its top ten account for around 3%. Sequenced sample: PBMCs. These receptors were taken from a female donor in good health and CMV-seronegative.

This chain links TRBV4-1 with TRBJ1-2; no clear D gene. Germline lookup yields CDR1 MGHRA and CDR2 YSYEKL. Trimming removed 7 bases from V and 7 bases from J, with 16 bases in between. The CDR3 covers 13 residues. This CDR3 is CASTAYAGIGYTF. DNA of the CDR3: TGCGCCAGCACCGCGTACGCGGGGATTGGCTACACCTTC.

This clone was found once. The chain carries TRBV7-9 and TRBJ1-2; possibly TRBD1 for D (5 bases). Germline V gives CDR1 SEHNR, CDR2 FQNEAQ (reference sequence). The CDR3 extends over 16 amino acids. Trimming pared 0 bases from V and 0 bases from J, leaving 11 bases between. CDR3 region: CASSLAGTLANYGYTF. For the CDR3, the DNA is TGTGCCAGCAGCTTAGCCGGGACTCTAGCTAACTATGGCTACACCTTC. Complete variable domain (other parts from reference TRBV7-9 and TRBJ1-2): DTGVSQNPRHKITKRGQNVTFRCDPISEHNRLYWYRQTLGQGPEFLTYFQNEAQLEKSRLLSDRFSAERPKGSFSTLEIQRTEQGDSAMYLCASSLAGTLANYGYTFGSGTRLTVV.

This chain links TRBV5-4 with TRBJ2-3; weak D call: TRBD1 (6 bases). Germline V CDR1 and CDR2: SGHNT, YYREEE (reference sequence). This CDR3 has 15 residues. V lost 3 bases and J 6 bases, leaving 17 bases between the germline ends. In nucleotides, the CDR3 is TGTGCCAGCAGCTCTACTAAACAGGGAAAGGATACGCAGTATTTT. Its translation is CASSSTKQGKDTQYF.

V is TRBV11-3 and J is TRBJ2-1, with TRBD2 identical over 8 bases. V shed 3 bases, J shed 7 bases, and the junction held 8 bases outside the gene matches. CDR3 size: 15 residues. In germline, CDR1 is SGHNT, CDR2 YENEEA. DNA of the CDR3: TGTGCCAGCAGCTTTTGGCGGGAGGAGAGAAATGAGCAGTTCTTC. This gives the protein CASSFWREERNEQFF.

The genes are TRBV7-2 and TRBJ2-5; D possibly corresponds to TRBD1 (6 bases). With the DNA end fitting TRBJ2-7 better, the J assignment may be wrong. Germline loops: CDR1 SGHTA, CDR2 FQGNSA. This CDR3 region has 13 residues. CDR3 loop: CASSLTGSHEQYF. The CDR3 DNA is TGTGCCAGCAGCTTAACAGGGAGCCACGAGCAGTACTTC.

The J gene is TRBJ1-5, the V gene TRBV10-3; D call uncertain. Looked up from germline, CDR1 is ENHRY and CDR2 is SYGVKD. Trimming left V 3 bases short and J 7 bases short, with 7 bases between. The CDR3 is 12 amino acids. The CDR3 loop is CAISDGDQPQHF. Written as DNA, the CDR3 is TGTGCCATCAGTGACGGAGACCAGCCCCAGCATTTT.

This clone turned up a few times. The chain links TRBV30 to TRBJ2-5; 7 nucleotides agree with TRBD2. This CDR3 is built from 13 residues. Germline CDR1 is GTSNPN and CDR2 is SVGIG (reference sequence). V trimming: 2 bases; J trimming: 1 base; junction bases outside the gene matches: 1. Here the CDR3 DNA reads TGTGCCTGGAGTACGGGGGGCCAAGAGACCCAGTACTTC. It encodes CAWSTGGQETQYF.

Comment on this clone: An end of the junction does not agree with germline; a read error may underlie this. This chain links TRBV5-1 with TRBJ1-6; no firm D call. The CDR3 sequence is 13 residues long. CDR1 is SGHRS, CDR2 YFSETQ, per germline. CDR3 loop: CANSLSGDSPLHF. The CDR3 bases are TGCGCCAACAGCTTGAGCGGGGATTCACCCCTCCACTTT.

The chain is built from TRBV2 and TRBJ1-4; a possible D gene is TRBD1 (6 bases). The CDR3 length is 14 residues. Germline V CDR1 and CDR2: SNHLY, FYNNEI. Trimming pared 5 bases from V and 5 bases from J, leaving 12 bases between. The CDR3 sequence: CASSRRQENEKLFF. The DNA for the CDR3 is TGTGCCAGCAGTCGCCGACAGGAGAATGAAAAACTGTTTTTT.

This clone was counted between two and nine times. This chain joins TRBV2 and TRBJ2-2, with D unclear. V lost 6 bases to trimming and J lost 8 bases, with 7 bases between them. Looked up from germline, CDR1 is SNHLY and CDR2 is FYNNEI. This CDR3 has 11 amino acids. This CDR3 is CASRYSGELFF. The CDR3 bases are TGTGCCAGCAGGTACTCGGGGGAGCTGTTTTTT.

This chain uses TRBV18 with TRBJ2-3; tentatively, D is TRBD2 (5 bases). Germline V lookup: CDR1 KGHSH, CDR2 LQKENI. V dropped 3 bases and J dropped 2 bases, with 9 bases sitting between them. This CDR3 is 14 amino acids long. CDR3 sequence (DNA): TGTGCCAGCTCACCCGGGATCGACACAGATACGCAGTATTTT. It specifies CASSPGIDTDTQYF.

At least ten counts were recorded for this clone. This chain joins TRBV6-5 and TRBJ2-3; D possibly corresponds to TRBD1 (6 bases). Germline CDR1 is MNHEY and CDR2 is SVGAGI. The CDR3 consists of 15 residues. V dropped 6 bases and J dropped 2 bases, with 15 bases sitting between them. CDR3 sequence: CASRAVRGVTDTQYF. CDR3 DNA: TGTGCCAGCAGGGCTGTCAGGGGCGTCACAGATACGCAGTATTTT.

The chain links TRBV7-6 to TRBJ2-7, with TRBD1 as a possible D gene (6 bases). Germline assignment: CDR1 SGHVS and CDR2 FNYEAQ. The CDR3 covers 15 residues. Trimming pared 1 base from V and 3 bases from J, leaving 13 bases between. In nucleotides, the CDR3 is TGTGCCAGCAGCTTAGTAGCCGGGACACACTACGAGCAGTACTTC. It is translated as CASSLVAGTHYEQYF.

This clone showed up just a few times. The V gene is TRBV4-3, the J gene TRBJ1-2, with 7 bases fitting TRBD1. CDR3 length: 16 amino acids. Losses at the gene ends were 0 bases for V and 1 base for J; bases not matched to a gene: 5. The V gene's germline CDR1 is LGHNA and CDR2 YSLEER. DNA of the CDR3: TGCGCCAGCAGCCAAGAGACGGGACAGAATAACTATGGCTACACCTTC. This codes for CASSQETGQNNYGYTF.

The rearrangement uses TRBV4-3 and TRBJ1-1, with no clear D. Trimming stripped 0 bases from V and 4 bases from J, with 9 bases between. Germline V gene lookup returns CDR1 LGHNA and CDR2 YSLEER. CDR3 length: 14 residues. CDR3 protein: CASSQDLLSTEAFF. The CDR3 region has the DNA TGCGCCAGCAGCCAAGATCTGCTATCCACTGAAGCTTTCTTT.

The chain carries TRBV5-4 and TRBJ2-5; 8 nucleotides line up with TRBD2. The germline CDR1 and CDR2 sequences are SGHNT and YYREEE (reference sequence). The junction had 5 bases not matched to a gene; V was cut back by 5 bases and J by 5 bases. The CDR3 loop spans 13 amino acids. The CDR3 bases are TGTGCCAGCAGTTCCGGGAGGGGTGAGACCCAGTACTTC. It translates to CASSSGRGETQYF.

This sequence joins TRBV27 and TRBJ2-5; unclear D gene. CDR3 size: 13 residues. In germline, CDR1 is MNHEY, CDR2 SMNVEV (reference sequence). V was trimmed by 2 bases and J by 4 bases, leaving 8 bases between them. CDR3 amino acids: CASSLGARETQYF. The CDR3 DNA reads TGTGCCAGCAGTTTAGGAGCTCGAGAGACCCAGTACTTC.

The genes are TRBV28 and TRBJ1-1; the D gene is possibly TRBD1 (5 bases). The V gene lost 5 bases and the J gene lost 7 bases, with 11 bases spanning the gap. Per germline, CDR1 MDHEN and CDR2 SYDVKM. The CDR3 has 12 residues. CDR3 loop: CASSEPRVEAFF. The CDR3 nucleotides read TGTGCCAGCAGTGAACCCAGGGTTGAAGCTTTCTTT. Full variable domain (outside the CDR3, taken from reference TRBV28 and TRBJ1-1): DVKVTQSSRYLVKRTGEKVFLECVQDMDHENMFWYRQDPGLGLRLIYFSYDVKMKEKGDIPEGYSVSREKKERFSLILESASTNQTSMYLCASSEPRVEAFFGQGTRLTVV.

The chain links TRBV2 to TRBJ2-7; D may be TRBD2 (6 bases). This CDR3 has 10 residues. Trimming removed 6 bases from V and 6 bases from J, with 6 bases in between. Germline CDR1 is SNHLY and CDR2 is FYNNEI. This CDR3 is CASSGGEQYF. In DNA form, the CDR3 reads TGTGCCAGCAGCGGGGGCGAGCAGTACTTC.

A few counts support this clone. The chain has TRBV5-1 and TRBJ2-3; TRBD1 matches 11 bases. The V gene's germline CDR1 is SGHRS and CDR2 YFSETQ. V shed 5 bases and J 5 bases; nucleotides not matched to a gene: 7. CDR3 size: 15 residues. In nucleotides, the CDR3 is TGCGCCAGCAGTCATACGGGACAGGGGGTAGATACGCAGTATTTT. It translates to CASSHTGQGVDTQYF.

V and J are TRBV28 and TRBJ2-3; 7 bases align to TRBD1. From germline, CDR1 is MDHEN and CDR2 SYDVKM. This CDR3 has 16 residues. J was trimmed by 0 bases and V by 5 bases; bases with no gene match: 8. The CDR3: CASSPRQGPSTDTQYF. CDR3 nucleotides: TGTGCCAGCAGTCCCCGACAGGGCCCTAGCACAGATACGCAGTATTTT.

The chain couples TRBV14 to TRBJ2-2; TRBD1 agrees at 7 bases. After removal of 3 bases from V and 7 bases from J, the junction contained 11 bases not matched to a gene. This CDR3 has 16 amino acids. Germline-derived CDR1 and CDR2 are SGHDN and FVKESK. In DNA form, the CDR3 reads TGTGCCAGCAGCCAGGCCGGGACAGTAAGAAGCGGGGAGCTGTTTTTT. It yields the protein CASSQAGTVRSGELFF.